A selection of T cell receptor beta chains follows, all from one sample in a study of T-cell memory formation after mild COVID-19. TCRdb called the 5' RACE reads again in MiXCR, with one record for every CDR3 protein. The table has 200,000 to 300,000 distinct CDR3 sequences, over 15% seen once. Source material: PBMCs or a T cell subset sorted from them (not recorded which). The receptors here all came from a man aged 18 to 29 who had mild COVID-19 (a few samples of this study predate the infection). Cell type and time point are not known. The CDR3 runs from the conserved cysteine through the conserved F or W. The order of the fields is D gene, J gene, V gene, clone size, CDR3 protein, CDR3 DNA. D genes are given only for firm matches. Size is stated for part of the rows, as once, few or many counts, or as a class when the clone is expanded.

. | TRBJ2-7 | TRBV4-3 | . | CASRQARRQATYEQYF | TGCGCCAGCAGACAAGCCCGTCGGCAGGCCACCTACGAGCAGTACTTC
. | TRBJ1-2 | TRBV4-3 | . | CASSQDSALDYGYTF | TGCGCCAGCAGCCAAGATTCCGCTTTGGACTATGGCTACACCTTC
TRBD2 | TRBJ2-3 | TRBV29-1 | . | CSGSLAGDYTDTQYF | TGCAGCGGCTCACTAGCGGGAGATTACACAGATACGCAGTATTTT
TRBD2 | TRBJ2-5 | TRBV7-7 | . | CASSLMSGGAETQYF | TGTGCTAGCAGCTTAATGTCGGGGGGGGCGGAGACCCAGTACTTC
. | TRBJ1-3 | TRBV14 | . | CASSQYRAPSSGNTIYF | TGTGCCAGCAGCCAGTACAGGGCCCCGAGCTCTGGAAACACCATATATTTT
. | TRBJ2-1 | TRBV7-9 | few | CASSLETGRGFF | TGTGCCAGCAGCTTGGAGACAGGTCGAGGGTTCTTC
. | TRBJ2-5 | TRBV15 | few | CATSRGLQETQYF | TGTGCCACCAGCAGAGGGCTGCAAGAGACCCAGTACTTC
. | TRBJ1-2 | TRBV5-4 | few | CASRPTLLLDNYGYTF | TGTGCCAGCAGGCCTACACTGCTCCTTGATAACTATGGCTACACCTTC
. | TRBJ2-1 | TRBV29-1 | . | CSVERDFNYNEQFF | TGCAGCGTTGAAAGGGACTTCAACTACAATGAGCAGTTCTTC
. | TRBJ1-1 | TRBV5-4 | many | CASSPGQNKAFF | TGTGCCAGCAGCCCTGGACAGAATAAAGCTTTCTTT
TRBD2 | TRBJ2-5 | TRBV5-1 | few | CASSLALTSGGQETQYF | TGCGCCAGCAGCTTGGCTTTAACTAGCGGGGGACAAGAGACCCAGTACTTC
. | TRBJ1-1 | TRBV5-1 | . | CASSLPQGYGDTEAFF | TGCGCCAGCAGCTTACCCCAGGGATATGGGGACACTGAAGCTTTCTTT
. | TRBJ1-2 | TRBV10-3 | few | CAISDGPLAGYTF | TGTGCCATCAGTGACGGACCCCTCGCTGGCTACACCTTC
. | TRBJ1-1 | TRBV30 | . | CAWSEQFKARTRWGTEAFF | TGTGCCTGGAGTGAACAGTTTAAGGCCAGGACGAGATGGGGCACTGAAGCTTTCTTT
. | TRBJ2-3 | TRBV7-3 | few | CASSSPGRPDTQYF | TGTGCCAGCAGCTCCCCAGGGCGTCCAGATACGCAGTATTTT
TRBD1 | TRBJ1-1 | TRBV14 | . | CASSQGGGWTEAFF | TGTGCCAGCAGCCAAGGAGGGGGCTGGACTGAAGCTTTCTTT
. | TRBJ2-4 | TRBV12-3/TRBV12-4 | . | CASSRHETVAKNIQYF | TGTGCCAGCAGTCGACACGAAACCGTAGCCAAAAACATTCAGTACTTC
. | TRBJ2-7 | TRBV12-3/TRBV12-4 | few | CATSRGNMVEQYF | TGTGCGACGAGCAGGGGCAATATGGTCGAGCAGTACTTC
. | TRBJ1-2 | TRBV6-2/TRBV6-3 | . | CASSPRLAGFLYGYTF | TGTGCCAGCAGTCCACGCTTGGCAGGTTTTCTCTATGGCTACACCTTC
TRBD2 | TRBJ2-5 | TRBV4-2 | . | CASSAASGEETQYF | TGTGCCAGCAGCGCCGCTAGCGGGGAAGAGACCCAGTACTTC
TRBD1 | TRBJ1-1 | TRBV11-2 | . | CASSWDSWNTEAFF | TGTGCCAGCAGCTGGGACAGCTGGAACACTGAAGCTTTCTTT
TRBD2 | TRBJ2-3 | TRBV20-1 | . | CSARAVKGLAAWDTQYF | TGCAGTGCTAGAGCCGTTAAAGGACTAGCGGCTTGGGATACGCAGTATTTT
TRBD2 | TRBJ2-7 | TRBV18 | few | CASSPASGGHEQYF | TGTGCCAGCTCACCCGCTAGCGGGGGCCACGAGCAGTACTTC
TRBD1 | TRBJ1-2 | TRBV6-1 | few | CASSEQQGAGYTF | TGTGCCAGCAGTGAGCAGCAGGGGGCTGGCTACACCTTC
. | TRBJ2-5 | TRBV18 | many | CASSLSRVEETQYF | TGTGCCAGCTCACTGTCCAGGGTGGAAGAGACCCAGTACTTC
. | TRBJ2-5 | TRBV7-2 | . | CASSRGASLQETQYF | TGTGCCAGCAGCCGCGGCGCTAGCCTTCAAGAGACCCAGTACTTC